Listed here are 18 T cell receptor beta chains from one sample, sequenced in a study of response to subunit inactivated influenza vaccine. Each CDR3 protein is one row after TCRdb ran MiXCR on the RT-PCR reads. The repertoire holds around 500,000 distinct CDR3 sequences, with approximately 9.9% as singletons. The material was PBMCs from blood, obtained 40 to 50 days after vaccination. Source of these receptors: a middle-aged man who received an inactivated influenza vaccine.

V usage is TRBV6-2 or TRBV6-3 and J usage is TRBJ1-5, with 7 bases fitting TRBD1. Trimming removed 7 bases from V and 5 bases from J; junction bases left unmatched: 5. The CDR3 runs to 13 residues. Germline CDR1 is MNHEY and CDR2 is SVGEGT. This CDR3 is CASTDRVYQPQHF. The CDR3 region has the DNA TGTGCCAGCACCGACAGGGTTTATCAGCCCCAGCATTTT.

This clonotype has a handful of counts. V usage is TRBV27 and J usage is TRBJ2-2; tentatively, D is TRBD1 (6 bases). CDR1 is MNHEY, CDR2 SMNVEV, per germline (reference sequence). The CDR3 spans 15 residues. V was trimmed by 8 bases and J by 5 bases, leaving 18 bases between them. CDR3 amino acids: CASGYRAPGTGELFF. CDR3 nucleotides: TGTGCCAGCGGATACAGGGCCCCGGGAACCGGGGAGCTGTTTTTT.

This CDR3 reads CASGRVGENNEQFF. The DNA for the CDR3 is TGTGCCAGCGGGAGGGTCGGCGAAAACAATGAGCAGTTCTTC. The chain links TRBV6-1 to TRBJ2-1, with 7 bases aligning to TRBD2. This CDR3 contains 14 residues. With V trimmed by 8 bases and J by 5 bases, 9 bases remained unmatched. Germline V gene data show CDR1 as MNHNS and CDR2 as SASEGT.

V and J are TRBV6-1 and TRBJ1-4; D remains unclear. V was pared by 6 bases and J by 4 bases, with 9 bases between. The CDR3 totals 13 residues. CDR1 is MNHNS, CDR2 SASEGT, per germline. The CDR3 sequence is CASSRAFNEKLFF. The CDR3 DNA sequence: TGTGCCAGCAGCCGGGCCTTTAATGAAAAACTGTTTTTT.

The sample holds many counts of this clonotype. This sequence joins TRBV7-2 and TRBJ2-7; TRBD2 aligns across 7 bases. The germline CDR1 and CDR2 sequences are SGHTA and FQGNSA. The CDR3 loop spans 14 amino acids. Trimming took 3 bases from V and 4 from J; bases not matched to a gene: 6. The DNA for the CDR3 is TGTGCCAGCAGCTTGAGGGCTAGCGGATACGAGCAGTACTTC. It specifies CASSLRASGYEQYF.

In its sample, this clonotype was seen a few times. The rearrangement links TRBV10-3 to TRBJ1-1, with D hard to call. This CDR3 is 13 amino acids long. Trimming removed 10 bases from V and 3 bases from J, with 15 bases in between. CDR1 is ENHRY, CDR2 SYGVKD, per germline. The CDR3 DNA reads as TGTGCCACTGCGGTAGATTCGTACACTGAAGCTTTCTTT. It translates to CATAVDSYTEAFF.

This clonotype was counted a few times. In DNA form, the CDR3 reads TGCAGTGCTAGGGGACAGTACAATGAGCAGTTCTTC. Its translation is CSARGQYNEQFF. V is TRBV20-1 and J is TRBJ2-1, with 7 bases that match TRBD1. Looked up from germline, CDR1 is DFQATT and CDR2 is SNEGSKA (reference sequence). The length of the CDR3 is 12 residues. The V gene end was trimmed by 3 bases and the J gene end by 4 bases; junction bases not matched to a gene: 0.

This clonotype has only a few counts. The chain employs TRBV20-1 and TRBJ2-3; D ambiguous. The CDR3 extends over 14 amino acids. The germline V gene has CDR1 DFQATT and CDR2 SNEGSKA (reference sequence). V shed 7 bases and J shed 2 bases, with 16 bases lying between them. CDR3: CSGGRGSHTDTQYF. Here the CDR3 DNA reads TGCAGTGGCGGCCGCGGAAGCCACACAGATACGCAGTATTTT.

At least ten counts were recorded for this clonotype. This chain links TRBV29-1 with TRBJ2-3, with a possible D match to TRBD1 (5 bases). The CDR3 is 13 residues long. CDR1 is SQVTM, CDR2 ANQGSEA, per germline. The CDR3 region is CAKMGLGTDTQYF. In DNA form, the CDR3 reads TGCGCAAAGATGGGGCTGGGCACAGATACGCAGTATTTT.

The chain is built from TRBV7-2 and TRBJ2-3; D might be TRBD1 or TRBD2, each matching 6 bases. Germline assignment: CDR1 SGHTA and CDR2 FQGNSA. CDR3 length: 16 residues. V was shortened by 6 bases and J by 1 base, with 17 bases between the two germline ends. The CDR3 DNA reads as TGTGCCAGCAGTCGTGGACAGTTAGCGGGCACAGATACGCAGTATTTT. Translation: CASSRGQLAGTDTQYF.

This clonotype was recorded at least ten times. V is TRBV7-9 and J is TRBJ1-3; no clear D. The germline gives CDR1 SEHNR, CDR2 FQNEAQ (reference sequence). V gave up 5 bases and J gave up 0 bases, with 11 bases separating them. This CDR3 contains 15 residues. CDR3 amino acids: CASSNGASSGNTIYF. Written as DNA, the CDR3 is TGTGCCAGCAGCAACGGTGCCAGCTCTGGAAACACCATATATTTT.

This rearrangement joins TRBV5-1 to TRBJ2-7; 7 nucleotides agree with TRBD1. Germline CDR1 and CDR2: SGHRS and YFSETQ. Trimming cost V 3 bases and J 0 bases; bases outside gene matches: 3. There are 14 residues in the CDR3. This chain's CDR3 is CASSYRDSSYEQYF. CDR3 in DNA: TGCGCCAGCAGCTACCGGGACAGCTCCTACGAGCAGTACTTC.

This clonotype turned up a few times. The rearrangement uses TRBV6-2 or TRBV6-3 and TRBJ1-5; tentative D call: TRBD1 (5 bases). Germline assignment: CDR1 MNHEY and CDR2 SVGEGT. Trimming took off 2 bases at V and 9 bases at J, with 8 bases between the two ends. This CDR3 is built from 12 residues. CDR3 DNA: TGTGCCAGCAGTTACGGGCAGGGGCCCCAGCATTTT. It yields the protein CASSYGQGPQHF.

This clonotype was seen a few times. The chain links TRBV27 to TRBJ2-1, with 12 bases fitting TRBD2. V was clipped by 4 bases and J by 8 bases; unmatched bases: 6. The CDR3 is 15 residues long. The germline CDR1 and CDR2 sequences are MNHEY and SMNVEV (reference sequence). CDR3 sequence: CASSWTSGEFYEQFF. The CDR3 coding sequence is TGTGCCAGCAGTTGGACTAGCGGGGAATTCTATGAGCAGTTCTTC.

This clonotype was seen ten or more times. This sequence joins TRBV20-1 and TRBJ1-6; 8 bases map to TRBD1. This CDR3 region has 13 residues. Germline V gene data show CDR1 as DFQATT and CDR2 as SNEGSKA (reference sequence). V gave up 6 bases and J gave up 9 bases; unmatched junction bases: 7. The chain's CDR3 is CSASTGGGSPLHF. CDR3 nucleotides: TGCAGTGCCTCAACAGGGGGAGGTTCACCCCTCCACTTT.

The chain employs TRBV6-2 or TRBV6-3 and TRBJ2-7; 9 bases match TRBD2. Trimming at V came to 4 bases and at J to 5 bases, leaving 12 bases not matched to a gene. Per the germline V gene, CDR1 is MNHEY and CDR2 is SVGEGT. CDR3 length: 16 residues. In DNA form, the CDR3 reads TGTGCCAGCAGTTTACAACCGGGACTAGCTTTGAACGAGCAGTACTTC. Amino acid sequence: CASSLQPGLALNEQYF.

This clonotype came up many times. The rearrangement joins TRBV12-3 or TRBV12-4 to TRBJ1-5; TRBD1 agrees at 7 bases. V lost 5 bases, J lost 4 bases, and 5 bases stayed unmatched. The CDR3 is 14 amino acids. This chain's CDR3 is CASSQGGGNQPQHF. CDR3 nucleotides: TGTGCCAGCAGTCAGGGGGGCGGGAATCAGCCCCAGCATTTT.

This clonotype was detected a few times. The chain carries TRBV4-1 and TRBJ2-3; 12 nucleotides agree with TRBD2. From germline, CDR1 is MGHRA and CDR2 YSYEKL. V was pared by 0 bases and J by 2 bases, with 15 bases of the junction left unmatched. There are 21 residues in the CDR3. The CDR3 protein is CASSQDQVGRASGRATDTQYF. CDR3 nucleotides: TGCGCCAGCAGCCAAGATCAGGTGGGGCGGGCTAGCGGGAGGGCCACAGATACGCAGTATTTT.